The clone carrying this T cell receptor beta chain has a handful of counts. Antigen unknown. CDR3 length equals 11 residues. CDR1 SEHNR and CDR2 FQNEAQ come from the germline V gene (reference sequence). Trimming left V 5 bases short and J 9 bases short, with 8 bases between. The data were obtained in a study of T-cell memory formation after mild COVID-19. Across the study: TCR clusters mostly belonged to single donors. Study observations and caveats: Contracting clones from day 15 to 85 had balanced CD4/CD8; later expanders favoured CD4+. Contracting CD4+ clones lay largely in CM and EM, with CD8+ ones residing in EMRA.

The TCR alpha and TCR beta cDNA libraries, bearing sample barcodes and UMIs, were generated by 5'RACE using constant-segment primers. TCRdb redid the calling of the 5' RACE reads with MiXCR, one entry per CDR3 protein. Of 390,000 or so distinct CDR3 sequences listed, more than 15% are singletons. The source is a man in his late teens or twenties who had mild COVID-19 (a few samples of this study predate the infection). Cell type and time point are not known. The genes are TRBV7-9 and TRBJ1-5, with D hard to call. The sequenced sample was PBMCs or a T cell subset sorted from them (not recorded which). CDR3 residues: CASSHGGPQHF. The DNA for the CDR3 is TGTGCCAGCAGCCACGGTGGGCCCCAGCATTTT.